Sequencing of this T cell receptor (beta chain) was carried out in a study of cytomegalovirus exposure and HLA in healthy donors. Both 60 Vbeta primers and 13 Jbeta primers went into the PCR. Using immunoSEQ multiplex PCR, the repertoire was profiled, and TCRdb retains in-frame clones only, with some absent. The sample shows around 160,000 clones, around 85% of them seen only once. The CDR3 is 13 amino acids. CDR1 and CDR2 from the germline V gene are SGHTA and FQGNSA. With 5 bases removed from V and 1 base from J, the gap between germline ends came to 5 bases. The TCR comes from a human donor in good health. The sequenced sample was PBMCs. V usage is TRBV7-2 and J usage is TRBJ2-2, with D hard to call. The CDR3 loop is CASSPKNTGELFF. CDR3 DNA: TGTGCCAGCAGCCCAAAGAACACCGGGGAGCTGTTTTTT.